This T cell receptor beta chain was captured in a study of cytomegalovirus exposure and HLA in healthy donors. Overall study context: The 90 to 150 validation repertoires used the same platform as the 550 to 750 first-cohort repertoires, a later analysis reported.

Measured with immunoSEQ multiplex PCR; TCRdb has only the in-frame clones, and not every one. This table holds fewer than 100,000 clones, less than 95% found once. Germline CDR1 MNHEY, CDR2 SVGAGI. The V segment lost 0 bases and the J segment 3 bases; nucleotides outside the gene matches: 2. This CDR3 comprises 14 residues. Source material: PBMCs. The chain links TRBV6-5 to TRBJ2-7, with TRBD1 identical over 7 bases. The source is a woman aged 18-35 years in good health and CMV-seropositive. CDR3 sequence (DNA): TGTGCCAGCAGTTACTCGGGACAGAACTACGAGCAGTACTTC. Its protein is CASSYSGQNYEQYF.